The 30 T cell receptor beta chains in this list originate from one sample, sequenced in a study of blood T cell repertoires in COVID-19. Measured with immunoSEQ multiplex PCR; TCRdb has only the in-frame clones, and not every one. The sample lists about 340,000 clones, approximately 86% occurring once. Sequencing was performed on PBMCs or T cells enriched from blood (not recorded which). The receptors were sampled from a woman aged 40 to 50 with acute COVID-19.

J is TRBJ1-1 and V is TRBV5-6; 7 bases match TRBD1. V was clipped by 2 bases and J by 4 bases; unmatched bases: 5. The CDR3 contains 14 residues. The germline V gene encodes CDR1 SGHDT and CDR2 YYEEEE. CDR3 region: CASSFLQGTTEAFF. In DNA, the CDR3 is TGTGCCAGCAGCTTTCTACAGGGGACCACTGAAGCTTTCTTT.

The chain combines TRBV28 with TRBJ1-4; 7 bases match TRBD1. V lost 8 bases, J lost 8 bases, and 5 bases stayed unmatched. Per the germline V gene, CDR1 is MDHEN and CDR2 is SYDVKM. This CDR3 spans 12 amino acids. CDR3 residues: CASGAGGEKLFF. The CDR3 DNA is TGTGCCAGCGGGGCAGGGGGGGAAAAACTGTTTTTT.

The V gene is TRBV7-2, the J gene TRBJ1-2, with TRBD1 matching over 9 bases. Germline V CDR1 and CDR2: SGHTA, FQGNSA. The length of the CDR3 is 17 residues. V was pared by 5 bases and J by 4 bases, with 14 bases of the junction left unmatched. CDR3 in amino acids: CASSPTPGQGSSYGYTF. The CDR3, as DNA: TGTGCCAGCAGCCCCACCCCGGGACAGGGATCTTCCTATGGCTACACCTTC.

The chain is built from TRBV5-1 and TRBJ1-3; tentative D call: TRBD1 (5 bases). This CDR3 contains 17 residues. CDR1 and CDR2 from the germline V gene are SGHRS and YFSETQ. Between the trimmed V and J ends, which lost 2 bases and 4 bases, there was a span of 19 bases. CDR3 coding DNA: TGCGCCAGCAGCTTTTTTTCGCAGGGCTTGCGAGGAAACACCATATATTTT. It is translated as CASSFFSQGLRGNTIYF.

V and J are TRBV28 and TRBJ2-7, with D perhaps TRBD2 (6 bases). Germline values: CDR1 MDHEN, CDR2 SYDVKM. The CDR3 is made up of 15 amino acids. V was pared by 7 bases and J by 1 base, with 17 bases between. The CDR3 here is CASIRSGTVSYEQYF. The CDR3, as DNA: TGTGCCAGCATCCGTTCCGGGACTGTATCCTACGAGCAGTACTTC.

The CDR3 region is CASSLYPDRGYEQYF. CDR3 DNA sequence: TGTGCCAGCAGTTTATACCCCGACAGGGGCTACGAGCAGTACTTC. The chain links TRBV27 to TRBJ2-7, with 8 nucleotides matching TRBD1. Per the germline V gene, CDR1 is MNHEY and CDR2 is SMNVEV (reference sequence). V was clipped by 1 base and J by 3 bases; unmatched bases: 5. This CDR3 contains 15 residues.

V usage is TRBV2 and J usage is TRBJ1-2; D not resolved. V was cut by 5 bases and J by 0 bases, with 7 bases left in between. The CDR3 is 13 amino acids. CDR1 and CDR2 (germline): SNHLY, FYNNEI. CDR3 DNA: TGTGCCAGCAGTACAGAAGCTAACTATGGCTACACCTTC. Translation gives CASSTEANYGYTF.

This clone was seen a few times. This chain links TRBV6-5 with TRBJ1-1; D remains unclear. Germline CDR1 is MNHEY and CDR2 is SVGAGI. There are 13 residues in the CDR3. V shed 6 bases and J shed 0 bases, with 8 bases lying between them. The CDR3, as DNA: TGTGCCAGCAGCCGTAGTGTGAACACTGAAGCTTTCTTT. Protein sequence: CASSRSVNTEAFF.

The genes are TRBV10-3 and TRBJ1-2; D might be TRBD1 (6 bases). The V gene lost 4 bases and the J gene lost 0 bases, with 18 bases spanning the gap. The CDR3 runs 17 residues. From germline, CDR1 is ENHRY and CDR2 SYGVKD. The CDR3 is CAISAGTTGPANYGYTF. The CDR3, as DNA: TGTGCCATCAGTGCGGGGACGACAGGACCCGCTAACTATGGCTACACCTTC.

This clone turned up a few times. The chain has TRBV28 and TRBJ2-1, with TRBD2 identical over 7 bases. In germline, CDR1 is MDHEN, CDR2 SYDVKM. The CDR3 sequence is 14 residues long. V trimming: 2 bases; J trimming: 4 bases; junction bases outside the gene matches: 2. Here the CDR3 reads CASSLAGEYNEQFF. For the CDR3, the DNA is TGTGCCAGCAGTTTAGCGGGAGAGTACAATGAGCAGTTCTTC.

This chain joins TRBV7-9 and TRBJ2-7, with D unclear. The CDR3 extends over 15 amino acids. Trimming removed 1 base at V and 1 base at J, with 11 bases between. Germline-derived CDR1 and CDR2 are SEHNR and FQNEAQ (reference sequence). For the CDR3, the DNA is TGTGCCAGCAGCTTAGAAGGCAGCGTTTCCTACGAGCAGTACTTC. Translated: CASSLEGSVSYEQYF.

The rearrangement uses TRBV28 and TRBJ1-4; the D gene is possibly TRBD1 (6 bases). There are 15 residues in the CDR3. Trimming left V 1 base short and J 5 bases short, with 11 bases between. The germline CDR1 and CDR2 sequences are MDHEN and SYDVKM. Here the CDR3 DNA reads TGTGCCAGCAGTTTATCTGGGCAGGGGAATGAAAAACTGTTTTTT. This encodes CASSLSGQGNEKLFF.

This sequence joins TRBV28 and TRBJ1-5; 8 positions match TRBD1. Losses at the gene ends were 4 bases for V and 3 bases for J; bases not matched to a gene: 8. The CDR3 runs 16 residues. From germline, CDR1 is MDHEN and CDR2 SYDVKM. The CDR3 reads CASSSGDRGDNQPQHF. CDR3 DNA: TGTGCCAGCAGTTCGGGTGACAGGGGAGACAATCAGCCCCAGCATTTT.

The chain's CDR3 is CASSRSLPGAGNTIYF. As DNA, the CDR3 is TGTGCCAGCAGTCGATCTCTACCAGGGGCTGGAAACACCATATATTTT. The rearrangement joins TRBV6-6 to TRBJ1-3; TRBD1 is a possible D gene (6 bases). Germline V gene lookup returns CDR1 MNHNY and CDR2 SVGAGI (reference sequence). CDR3 length: 16 residues. The germline V and J ends were trimmed by 5 bases and 2 bases, with 16 bases remaining between them.

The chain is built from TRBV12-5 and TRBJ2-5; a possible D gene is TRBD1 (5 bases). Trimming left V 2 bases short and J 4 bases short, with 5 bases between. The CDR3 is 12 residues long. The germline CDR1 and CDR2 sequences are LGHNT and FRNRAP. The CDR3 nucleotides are TGTGCTAGTGGTTTGAGGGGAGAGACCCAGTACTTC. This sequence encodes CASGLRGETQYF.

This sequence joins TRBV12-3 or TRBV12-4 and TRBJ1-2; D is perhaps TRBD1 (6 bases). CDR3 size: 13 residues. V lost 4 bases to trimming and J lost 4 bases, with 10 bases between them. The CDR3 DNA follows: TGTGCCAGCAGTTCGGACAGAACCTATGGCTACACCTTC. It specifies CASSSDRTYGYTF.

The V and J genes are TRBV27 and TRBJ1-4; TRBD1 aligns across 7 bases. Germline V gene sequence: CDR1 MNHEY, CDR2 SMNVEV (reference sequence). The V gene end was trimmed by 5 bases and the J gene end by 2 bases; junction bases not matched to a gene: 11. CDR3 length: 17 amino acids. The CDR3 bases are TGTGCCAGCAGTAGGACAGGTATTCAGTCGACTAATGAAAAACTGTTTTTT. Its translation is CASSRTGIQSTNEKLFF.

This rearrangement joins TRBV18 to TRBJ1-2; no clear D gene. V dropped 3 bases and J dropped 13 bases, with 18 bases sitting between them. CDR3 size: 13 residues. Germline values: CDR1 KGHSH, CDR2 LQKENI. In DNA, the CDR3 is TGTGCCAGCTCACCGCCCGAGGGAGTGAGGTTCACCTTC. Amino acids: CASSPPEGVRFTF.

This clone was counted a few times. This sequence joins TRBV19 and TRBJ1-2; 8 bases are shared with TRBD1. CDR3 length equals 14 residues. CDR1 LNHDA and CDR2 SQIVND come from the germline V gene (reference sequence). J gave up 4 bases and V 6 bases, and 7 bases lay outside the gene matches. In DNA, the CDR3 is TGTGCCAGTAGCCTGGGACAGGCCTTCTATGGCTACACCTTC. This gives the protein CASSLGQAFYGYTF.

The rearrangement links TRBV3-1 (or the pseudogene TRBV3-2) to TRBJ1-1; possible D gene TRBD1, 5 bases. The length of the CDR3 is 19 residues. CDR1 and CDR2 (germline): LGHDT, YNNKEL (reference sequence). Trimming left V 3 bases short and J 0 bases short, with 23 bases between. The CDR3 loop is CASSHYSASGGIMNTEAFF. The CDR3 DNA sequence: TGTGCCAGCAGCCATTATTCCGCGTCGGGGGGTATCATGAACACTGAAGCTTTCTTT.

The DNA for the CDR3 is TGTGCCAGCAGCCCGAATGGGGGCAAGGGCTATGGCTACACCTTC. Translation gives CASSPNGGKGYGYTF. The rearrangement joins TRBV7-2 to TRBJ1-2, with a possible D match to TRBD1 (6 bases). This CDR3 spans 15 amino acids. The germline V gene encodes CDR1 SGHTA and CDR2 FQGNSA. The germline V and J ends were trimmed by 5 bases and 4 bases, with 17 bases remaining between them. The full variable domain, completed using reference TRBV7-2 and TRBJ1-2, is GAGVSQSPSNKVTEKGKDVELRCDPISGHTALYWYRQSLGQGLEFLIYFQGNSAPDKSGLPSDRFSAERTGGSVSTLTIQRTQQEDSAVYLCASSPNGGKGYGYTFGSGTRLTVV.

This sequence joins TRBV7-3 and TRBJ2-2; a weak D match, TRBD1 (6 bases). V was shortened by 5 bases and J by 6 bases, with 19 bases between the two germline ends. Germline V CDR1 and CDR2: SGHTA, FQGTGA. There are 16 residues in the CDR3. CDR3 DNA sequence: TGTGCCAGCAGCCCGCGGGCCCCCTGGGGGCCCGGGGAGCTGTTTTTT. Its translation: CASSPRAPWGPGELFF. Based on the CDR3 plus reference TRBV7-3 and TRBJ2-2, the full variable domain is GAGVSQTPSNKVTEKGKYVELRCDPISGHTALYWYRQSLGQGPEFLIYFQGTGAADDSGLPNDRFFAVRPEGSVSTLKIQRTERGDSAVYLCASSPRAPWGPGELFFGEGSRLTVL.

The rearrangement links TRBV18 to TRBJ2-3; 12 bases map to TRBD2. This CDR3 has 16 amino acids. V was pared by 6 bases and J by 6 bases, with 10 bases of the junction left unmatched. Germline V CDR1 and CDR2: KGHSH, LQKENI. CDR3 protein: CASSLGTSGPIDTQYF. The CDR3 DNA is TGTGCCAGCTCCCTCGGGACTAGCGGGCCTATTGATACGCAGTATTTT.

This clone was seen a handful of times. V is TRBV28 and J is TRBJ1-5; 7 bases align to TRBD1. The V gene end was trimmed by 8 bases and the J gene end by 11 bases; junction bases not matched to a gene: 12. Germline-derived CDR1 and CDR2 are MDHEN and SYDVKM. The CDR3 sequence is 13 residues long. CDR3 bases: TGTGCCAGCGGACTACAGGGGCGGCGGGCCCAGCATTTT. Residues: CASGLQGRRAQHF.

CDR3 DNA: TGTGCCAGCAGCTTGGTACTAGCGGGAGGGACGGAGACCCAGTACTTC. Residues: CASSLVLAGGTETQYF. This rearrangement joins TRBV5-5 to TRBJ2-5; 13 bases are a match to TRBD2. V shed 0 bases and J 5 bases; nucleotides not matched to a gene: 4. This CDR3 is built from 16 residues. Germline V CDR1 and CDR2: SGHKS, YYEKEE (reference sequence).

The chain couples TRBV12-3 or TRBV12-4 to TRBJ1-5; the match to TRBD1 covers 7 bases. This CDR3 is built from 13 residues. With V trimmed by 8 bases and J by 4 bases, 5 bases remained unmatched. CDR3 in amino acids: CASEQGFNQPQHF. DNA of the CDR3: TGTGCCAGCGAACAGGGGTTTAATCAGCCCCAGCATTTT.

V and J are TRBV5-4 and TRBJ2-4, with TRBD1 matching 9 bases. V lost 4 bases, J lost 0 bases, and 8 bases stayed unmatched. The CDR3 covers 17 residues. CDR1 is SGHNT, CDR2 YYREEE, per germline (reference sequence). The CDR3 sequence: CASSVGTGPLAKNIQYF. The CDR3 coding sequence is TGTGCCAGCAGCGTCGGGACAGGGCCTTTAGCCAAAAACATTCAGTACTTC.

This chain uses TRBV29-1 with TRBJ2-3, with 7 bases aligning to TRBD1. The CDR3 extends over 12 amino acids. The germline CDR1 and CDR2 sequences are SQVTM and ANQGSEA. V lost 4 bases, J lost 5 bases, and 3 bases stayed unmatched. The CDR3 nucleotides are TGCAGCGTTGCGAGGGGGCGAGATACGCAGTATTTT. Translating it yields CSVARGRDTQYF.

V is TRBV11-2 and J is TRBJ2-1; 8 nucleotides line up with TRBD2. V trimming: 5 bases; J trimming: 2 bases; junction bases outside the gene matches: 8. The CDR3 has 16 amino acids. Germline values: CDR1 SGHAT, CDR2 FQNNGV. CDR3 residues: CASSLAGTRTYNEQFF. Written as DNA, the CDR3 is TGTGCCAGCAGCCTAGCCGGGACTAGGACCTACAATGAGCAGTTCTTC.

The CDR3 is CASSQVRSSYNSPLHF. In DNA form, the CDR3 reads TGTGCCAGCAGCCAAGTTCGGAGCTCCTATAATTCACCCCTCCACTTT. J is TRBJ1-6 and V is TRBV4-2; no reliable D call. Trimming removed 1 base from V and 0 bases from J, with 7 bases in between. CDR1 LGHNA and CDR2 YNFKEQ come from the germline V gene. This CDR3 has 16 residues.